The clone carrying this T cell receptor (beta chain) was detected only a few times. Its antigen remains unidentified. This CDR3 has 16 residues. V trimming: 7 bases; J trimming: 0 bases; junction bases outside the gene matches: 9. Germline CDR1 SNHLY, CDR2 FYNNEI. The sample originates from a study of T-cell reconstitution after alpha-beta-depleted transplantation in children. The study, taken as a whole, reports: When one year had passed after transplant, most T-cell counts and diversity came from newly produced T cells. After transplant, high TCRbeta diversity at day 60 in some patients arose from surviving recipient T cells and thymic progenitors.

This sample's TCRbeta library carried unique molecular identifier barcodes. TCRdb used MiXCR to reprocess the PCR reads, holding one entry per CDR3 protein. Among over 120,000 distinct CDR3 sequences listed, more than 8% were seen once. The sequence derives from a female patient aged 2-9 years who had a stem cell transplant for congenital amegakaryocytic thrombocytopenia, so the T cells may come from the graft donor. The chain links TRBV2 to TRBJ2-7, with 10 bases matching TRBD2. This specimen consisted of PBMCs, mostly from graft donor cells, obtained 180 days after TCRalphabeta/CD19-depleted stem cell transplant. DNA for the CDR3: TGTGCCAGCAAAGGACTAGCGGATTCGTTCTCCTACGAGCAGTACTTC. Encoded protein: CASKGLADSFSYEQYF. Together with reference TRBV2 and TRBJ2-7, the CDR3 gives the full variable domain: EPEVTQTPSHQVTQMGQEVILRCVPISNHLYFYWYRQILGQKVEFLVSFYNNEISEKSEIFDDQFSVERPDGSNFTLKIRSTKLEDSAMYFCASKGLADSFSYEQYFGPGTRLTVT.